A single sample is the source of the 21 T cell receptor beta chains below, sequenced in a study of shared clonotypes between healthy human individuals. Generated by immunoSEQ multiplex PCR, the TCRdb table keeps only in-frame clones and is missing some. The table lists a few million clones, just over 90% of them singletons. Sequenced: naive CD4+ T cells sorted from blood. Subset here: CD45RA+ positively selected. These receptor sequences come from a man between 18 and 35 years old in good health.

The chain uses TRBV7-2 and TRBJ2-1; D not resolved. The V end lost 3 bases, the J end lost 6 bases, and 6 bases lay between the germline ends. In germline, CDR1 is SGHTA, CDR2 FQGNSA. CDR3 length equals 12 residues. The CDR3 is CASSFQTNEQFF. In DNA form, the CDR3 reads TGTGCCAGCAGCTTTCAGACCAATGAGCAGTTCTTC. The full variable domain, in which reference TRBV7-2 and TRBJ2-1 provide the parts outside the CDR3, is GAGVSQSPSNKVTEKGKDVELRCDPISGHTALYWYRQSLGQGLEFLIYFQGNSAPDKSGLPSDRFSAERTGGSVSTLTIQRTQQEDSAVYLCASSFQTNEQFFGPGTRLTVL.

This sequence joins TRBV11-3 and TRBJ2-2; D unresolved. The ends were cut back, 5 bases at V and 5 bases at J, with 15 bases in the middle. This CDR3 is 15 amino acids long. Germline CDR1 is SGHNT and CDR2 is YENEEA. Here the CDR3 reads CASSPTSSGTGELFF. The CDR3 bases are TGTGCCAGCAGCCCCACTTCCTCTGGAACCGGGGAGCTGTTTTTT.

This sequence joins TRBV19 and TRBJ2-4, with 11 positions matching TRBD2. CDR3 length equals 20 residues. CDR1 LNHDA and CDR2 SQIVND come from the germline V gene (reference sequence). V lost 7 bases to trimming and J lost 6 bases; unmatched junction nucleotides: 23. CDR3 DNA sequence: TGTGCCAGTACCCCGGGCGGCCACGGGCTAGCGGGGGGTGAAAGAAACATTCAGTACTTC. Its protein product is CASTPGGHGLAGGERNIQYF.

This sequence joins TRBV19 and TRBJ1-1; 7 nucleotides agree with TRBD1. The V and J ends lost 7 bases and 1 base, in that order; junction bases with no gene match: 9. The CDR3 extends over 15 amino acids. Germline assignment: CDR1 LNHDA and CDR2 SQIVND (reference sequence). The DNA of the CDR3 is TGTGCCAGTATCCGGGACAGCTTAGGGAACACTGAAGCTTTCTTT. Its translation is CASIRDSLGNTEAFF.

This sequence joins TRBV6-1 and TRBJ2-3; 8 nucleotides align to TRBD1. V lost 4 bases to trimming and J lost 6 bases; unmatched junction nucleotides: 3. Germline-derived CDR1 and CDR2 are MNHNS and SASEGT. This CDR3 is built from 13 residues. CDR3 region: CASSGQGKDTQYF. DNA of the CDR3: TGTGCCAGCAGTGGACAGGGGAAGGATACGCAGTATTTT.

V usage is TRBV19 and J usage is TRBJ2-5, with 14 bases lining up with TRBD2. The CDR3 sequence is 18 residues long. Germline CDR1 is LNHDA and CDR2 is SQIVND (reference sequence). J lost 4 bases, V lost 5 bases, and 12 bases had no gene match. The CDR3 reads CASSSPGLAGAVRETQYF. The CDR3 DNA follows: TGTGCCAGTAGTTCCCCGGGACTAGCGGGGGCCGTGCGAGAGACCCAGTACTTC.

This clone showed up just a few times. In the same sample, other DNA sequences code for this CDR3. The chain joins TRBV5-1 to TRBJ1-1; no clear D gene. The ends were cut back, 3 bases at V and 1 base at J, with 4 bases in the middle. CDR3 length equals 12 residues. CDR1 SGHRS and CDR2 YFSETQ come from the germline V gene. The CDR3 DNA follows: TGCGCCAGCAGCTCAACGAACACTGAAGCTTTCTTT. This codes for CASSSTNTEAFF.

As concerns this clone: Within the sample, other DNA sequences also encode this same CDR3. The chain joins TRBV5-1 to TRBJ2-5, with a tentative D call TRBD2 (5 bases). The V end was cut by 4 bases, the J end by 0 bases, with 7 bases between. CDR3 length: 13 amino acids. Germline-derived CDR1 and CDR2 are SGHRS and YFSETQ. The chain's CDR3 is CASSRGYQETQYF. In DNA, the CDR3 is TGCGCCAGCAGCCGCGGGTACCAAGAGACCCAGTACTTC.

The V call is TRBV27, the J call TRBJ1-5, with unresolved D. The V and J ends lost 1 base and 6 bases respectively, with 13 bases between them. The CDR3 loop spans 15 amino acids. CDR1 is MNHEY and CDR2 is SMNVEV in the germline V gene (reference sequence). The CDR3 sequence: CASSLLGGPTQPQHF. DNA for the CDR3: TGTGCCAGCAGTTTATTAGGTGGGCCCACTCAGCCCCAGCATTTT.

The CDR3 region is CASGTKETQYF. The CDR3 bases are TGTGCCAGCGGGACAAAAGAGACCCAGTACTTC. The chain recombines TRBV28 with TRBJ2-5; TRBD1 might be the D (6 bases). V lost 8 bases, J lost 3 bases, and 7 bases lay in between. Germline V gene lookup returns CDR1 MDHEN and CDR2 SYDVKM. The CDR3 length is 11 residues. Using reference TRBV28 and TRBJ2-5 for the parts outside the CDR3, the full variable domain is DVKVTQSSRYLVKRTGEKVFLECVQDMDHENMFWYRQDPGLGLRLIYFSYDVKMKEKGDIPEGYSVSREKKERFSLILESASTNQTSMYLCASGTKETQYFGPGTRLLVL.

J is TRBJ2-7 and V is TRBV19; the D gene is possibly TRBD2 (6 bases). V lost 5 bases to trimming and J lost 0 bases, with 11 bases between them. The CDR3 runs to 14 residues. Germline CDR1 is LNHDA and CDR2 is SQIVND (reference sequence). The CDR3 spells CASSSREDSYEQYF. Here the CDR3 DNA reads TGTGCCAGTAGTTCCAGGGAGGACTCCTACGAGCAGTACTTC.

This chain's CDR3 is CAWSGLGEAWEQYF. As DNA, the CDR3 is TGTGCCTGGAGTGGGCTAGGGGAAGCTTGGGAGCAGTACTTC. V gene TRBV30 combines with J gene TRBJ2-7, with D tentatively TRBD1 (5 bases). CDR3 length equals 14 residues. The V end lost 1 base, the J end lost 7 bases, and 17 bases lay between the germline ends. Germline values: CDR1 GTSNPN, CDR2 SVGIG (reference sequence).

This chain uses TRBV30 with TRBJ1-1; D not certain. CDR1 and CDR2 from the germline V gene are GTSNPN and SVGIG (reference sequence). Trimming took off 5 bases at V and 7 bases at J, with 8 bases between the two ends. The CDR3 is 10 amino acids. The CDR3: CAWADGEAFF. Here the CDR3 DNA reads TGTGCCTGGGCAGACGGTGAAGCTTTCTTT.

The sample holds one count of this clone. The rearrangement joins TRBV21-1 to TRBJ1-5; the table's D gene call, TRBD1, was not cross checked with the DNA. TRBV21-1 is an annotated pseudogene. This CDR3 has 17 amino acids. The DNA for the CDR3 is TGTGCCAGCAGCAAAACGCTGTCGGGACAGAAAAATCAGCCCCAGCATTTT. Its protein is CASSKTLSGQKNQPQHF.

The rearrangement links TRBV28 to TRBJ1-2, with D perhaps matching TRBD1 (5 bases). There are 13 residues in the CDR3. Trimming left V 6 bases short and J 6 bases short, with 14 bases between. Looked up from germline, CDR1 is MDHEN and CDR2 is SYDVKM. The CDR3 loop reads CASRAGIADGYTF. In DNA form, the CDR3 reads TGTGCCAGCAGGGCAGGGATTGCTGATGGCTACACCTTC.

The V gene is TRBV7-2, the J gene TRBJ2-7; 13 nucleotides match TRBD2. There are 16 residues in the CDR3. Germline CDR1 and CDR2: SGHTA and FQGNSA. V gave up 4 bases and J gave up 5 bases; unmatched junction bases: 8. The CDR3 region has the DNA TGTGCCAGCAGCTGGCGGACTAGCGGGAGCTTCCACGAGCAGTACTTC. As protein: CASSWRTSGSFHEQYF.

The DNA for the CDR3 is TGTGCCAGCAGCCCCCTTCGGGGTGTCGGCAATCAGCCCCAGCATTTT. Translation gives CASSPLRGVGNQPQHF. The rearrangement links TRBV5-8 to TRBJ1-5, with no clear D. Germline CDR1 reads SGHTS; CDR2 reads YDEGEE. V lost 4 bases and J 2 bases, leaving 16 bases between the germline ends. The CDR3 totals 16 residues.

J is TRBJ1-2 and V is TRBV10-3; D remains unclear. Germline V CDR1 and CDR2: ENHRY, SYGVKD. V was pared by 2 bases and J by 4 bases, with 11 bases between. This CDR3 is built from 14 residues. The CDR3 coding sequence is TGTGCCATCAGTGAGCCGATTGCGGGCTATGGCTACACCTTC. Residues: CAISEPIAGYGYTF.

V and J are TRBV4-3 and TRBJ2-5; 7 positions match TRBD2. This CDR3 spans 13 amino acids. V shed 5 bases and J 4 bases; nucleotides not matched to a gene: 4. CDR1 and CDR2 from the germline V gene are LGHNA and YSLEER. For the CDR3, the DNA is TGCGCCAGCAGCGGACTAGTCGGAGAGACCCAGTACTTC. Amino acids: CASSGLVGETQYF.

The rearrangement uses TRBV7-8 and TRBJ1-3; D is unclear. The CDR3 covers 13 residues. V lost 3 bases, J lost 0 bases, and 3 bases lay in between. The V gene's germline CDR1 is SGHVS and CDR2 FQNEAQ. The CDR3 region is CASSFHSGNTIYF. The CDR3 DNA sequence: TGTGCCAGCAGCTTCCACTCTGGAAACACCATATATTTT.

This clone occurred once. The CDR3 region is CASSVQGAPYSGYTF. DNA of the CDR3: TGTGCCAGCAGCGTCCAGGGGGCGCCTTATAGTGGCTACACCTTC. This chain joins TRBV9 and TRBJ1-2; TRBD1 aligns across 8 bases. V shed 2 bases and J 7 bases; nucleotides not matched to a gene: 10. The CDR3 consists of 15 residues. Germline assignment: CDR1 SGDLS and CDR2 YYNGEE.